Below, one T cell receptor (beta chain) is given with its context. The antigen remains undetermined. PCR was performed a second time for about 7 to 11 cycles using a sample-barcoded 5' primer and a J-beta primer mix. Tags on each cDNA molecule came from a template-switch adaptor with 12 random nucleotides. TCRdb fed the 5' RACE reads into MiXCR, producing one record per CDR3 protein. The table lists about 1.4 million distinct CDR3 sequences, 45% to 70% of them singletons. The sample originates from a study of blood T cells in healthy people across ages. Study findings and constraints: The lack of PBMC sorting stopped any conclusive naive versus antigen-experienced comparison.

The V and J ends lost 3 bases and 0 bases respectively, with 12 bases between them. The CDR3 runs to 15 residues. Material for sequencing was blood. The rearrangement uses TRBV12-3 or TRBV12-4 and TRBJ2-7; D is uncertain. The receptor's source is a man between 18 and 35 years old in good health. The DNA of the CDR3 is TGTGCCAGCAGTTTTTTCGGACCCAGCTCCTACGAGCAGTACTTC. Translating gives CASSFFGPSSYEQYF.